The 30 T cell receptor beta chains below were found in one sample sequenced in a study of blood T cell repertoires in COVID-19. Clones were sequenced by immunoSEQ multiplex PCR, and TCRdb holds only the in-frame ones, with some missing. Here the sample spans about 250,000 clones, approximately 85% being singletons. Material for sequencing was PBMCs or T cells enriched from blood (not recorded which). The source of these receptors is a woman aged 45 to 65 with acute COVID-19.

CDR3 protein: CASSPVVAGTGELFF. CDR3 DNA sequence: TGTGCCAGCAGCCCAGTGGTAGCGGGGACCGGGGAGCTGTTTTTT. The chain has TRBV9 and TRBJ2-2, with 8 positions matching TRBD2. V lost 4 bases and J lost 5; bases outside the gene matches: 7. The CDR3 is 15 residues long. Germline V lookup: CDR1 SGDLS, CDR2 YYNGEE. The full variable domain, completed using reference TRBV9 and TRBJ2-2, is DSGVTQTPKHLITATGQRVTLRCSPRSGDLSVYWYQQSLDQGLQFLIQYYNGEERAKGNILERFSAQQFPDLHSELNLSSLELGDSALYFCASSPVVAGTGELFFGEGSRLTVL.

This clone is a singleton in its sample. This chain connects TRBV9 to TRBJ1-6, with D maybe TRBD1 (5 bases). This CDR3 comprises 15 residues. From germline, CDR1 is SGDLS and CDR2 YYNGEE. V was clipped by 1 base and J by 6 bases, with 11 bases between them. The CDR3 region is CASSVQGSGNSPLHF. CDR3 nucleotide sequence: TGTGCCAGCAGCGTACAGGGATCCGGTAATTCACCCCTCCACTTT.

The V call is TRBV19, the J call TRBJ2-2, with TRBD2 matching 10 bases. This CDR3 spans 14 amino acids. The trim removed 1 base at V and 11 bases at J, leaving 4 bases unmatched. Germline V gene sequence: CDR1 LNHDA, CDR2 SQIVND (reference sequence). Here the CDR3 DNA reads TGTGCCAGTAGTATAGCCCTAGCGGGGGACGAGCTGTTTTTT. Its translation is CASSIALAGDELFF.

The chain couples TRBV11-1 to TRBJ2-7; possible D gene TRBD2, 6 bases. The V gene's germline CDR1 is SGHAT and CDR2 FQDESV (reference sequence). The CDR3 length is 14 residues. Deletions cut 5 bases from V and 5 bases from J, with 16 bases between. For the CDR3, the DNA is TGTGCCAGCAGCACCCCGGGACTGAAGGACGAGCAGTACTTC. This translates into CASSTPGLKDEQYF.

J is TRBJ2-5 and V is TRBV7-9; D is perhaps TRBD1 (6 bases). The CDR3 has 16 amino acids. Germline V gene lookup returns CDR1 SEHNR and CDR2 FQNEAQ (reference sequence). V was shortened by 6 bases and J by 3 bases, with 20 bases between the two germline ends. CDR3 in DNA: TGTGCCAGCAGTCACACCCCGGGACAAGGGGAAGAGACCCAGTACTTC. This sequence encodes CASSHTPGQGEETQYF.

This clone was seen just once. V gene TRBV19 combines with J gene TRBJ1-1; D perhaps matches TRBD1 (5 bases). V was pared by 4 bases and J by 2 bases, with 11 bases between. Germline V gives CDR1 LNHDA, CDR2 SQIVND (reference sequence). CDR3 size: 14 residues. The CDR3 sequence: CASSRRQGNTEAFF. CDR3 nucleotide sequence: TGTGCCAGTAGTAGAAGGCAGGGAAACACTGAAGCTTTCTTT.

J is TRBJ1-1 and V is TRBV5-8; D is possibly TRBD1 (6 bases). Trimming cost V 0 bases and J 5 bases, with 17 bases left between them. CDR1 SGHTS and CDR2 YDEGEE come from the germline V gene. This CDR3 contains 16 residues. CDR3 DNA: TGTGCCAGCAGCTTGGCCCATTATAGGGGGAAGACTGAAGCTTTCTTT. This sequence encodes CASSLAHYRGKTEAFF.

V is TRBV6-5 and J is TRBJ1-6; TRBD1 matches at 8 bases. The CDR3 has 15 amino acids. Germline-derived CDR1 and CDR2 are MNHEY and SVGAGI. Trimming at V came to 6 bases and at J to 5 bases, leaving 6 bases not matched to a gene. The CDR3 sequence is CASRRQGIDNSPLHF. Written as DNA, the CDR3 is TGTGCCAGCAGGAGACAGGGGATTGATAATTCACCCCTCCACTTT.

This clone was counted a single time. The CDR3, as DNA: TGTGCCAGCAGCTTAGCGCTAGGTTCCTCCTACGAGCAGTACTTC. Its translation: CASSLALGSSYEQYF. The chain links TRBV7-2 to TRBJ2-7, with no clear D. CDR1 and CDR2 from the germline V gene are SGHTA and FQGNSA. CDR3 size: 15 residues. Trimming removed 0 bases from V and 0 bases from J, with 9 bases in between.

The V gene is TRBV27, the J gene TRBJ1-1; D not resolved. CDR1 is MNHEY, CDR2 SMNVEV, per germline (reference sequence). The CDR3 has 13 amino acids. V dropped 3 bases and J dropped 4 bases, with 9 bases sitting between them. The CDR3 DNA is TGTGCCAGCAGTTTTCCAGGTAGCACTGAAGCTTTCTTT. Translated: CASSFPGSTEAFF.

The CDR3 reads CATSRSQGATYYGYTF. CDR3 nucleotides: TGTGCCACCAGCCGGTCCCAGGGGGCGACCTACTATGGCTACACCTTC. The rearrangement joins TRBV15 to TRBJ1-2, with 8 bases identical to TRBD1. Looked up from germline, CDR1 is LNHNV and CDR2 is YYDKDF (reference sequence). Losses at the gene ends were 5 bases for V and 3 bases for J; bases not matched to a gene: 11. This CDR3 is built from 16 residues.

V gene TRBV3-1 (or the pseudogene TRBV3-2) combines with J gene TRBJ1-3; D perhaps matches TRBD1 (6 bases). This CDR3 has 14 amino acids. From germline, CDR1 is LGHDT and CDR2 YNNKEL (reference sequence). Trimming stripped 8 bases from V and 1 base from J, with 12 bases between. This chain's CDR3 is CASGRTASGNTIYF. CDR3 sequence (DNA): TGTGCCAGCGGAAGGACAGCGTCTGGAAACACCATATATTTT.

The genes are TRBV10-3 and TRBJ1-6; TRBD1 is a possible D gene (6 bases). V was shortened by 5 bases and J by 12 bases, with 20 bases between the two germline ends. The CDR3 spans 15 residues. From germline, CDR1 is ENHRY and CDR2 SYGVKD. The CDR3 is CAISSRQVVNEPLHF. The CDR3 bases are TGTGCCATCAGTTCCAGACAGGTCGTCAACGAACCCCTCCACTTT.

Here the CDR3 reads CASSLWGGTEAFF. The CDR3 DNA reads as TGCGCCAGCAGCCTTTGGGGGGGGACTGAAGCTTTCTTT. V usage is TRBV4-3 and J usage is TRBJ1-1; a possible D gene is TRBD1 (5 bases). Per the germline V gene, CDR1 is LGHNA and CDR2 is YSLEER. The CDR3 is 13 residues long. Deletions cut 4 bases from V and 5 bases from J, with 11 bases between.

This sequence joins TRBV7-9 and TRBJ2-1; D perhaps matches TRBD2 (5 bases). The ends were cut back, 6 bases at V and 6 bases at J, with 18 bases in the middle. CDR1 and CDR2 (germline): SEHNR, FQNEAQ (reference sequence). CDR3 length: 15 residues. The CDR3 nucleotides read TGTGCCAGCAGTAAGGACTCCTACAGTTTCAATGAGCAGTTCTTC. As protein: CASSKDSYSFNEQFF.

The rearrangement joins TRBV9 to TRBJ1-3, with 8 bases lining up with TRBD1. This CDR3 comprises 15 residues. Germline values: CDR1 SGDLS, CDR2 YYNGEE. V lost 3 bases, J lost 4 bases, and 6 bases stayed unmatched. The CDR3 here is CASSDTGGTGNTIYF. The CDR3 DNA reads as TGTGCCAGCAGCGATACAGGGGGTACGGGAAACACCATATATTTT.

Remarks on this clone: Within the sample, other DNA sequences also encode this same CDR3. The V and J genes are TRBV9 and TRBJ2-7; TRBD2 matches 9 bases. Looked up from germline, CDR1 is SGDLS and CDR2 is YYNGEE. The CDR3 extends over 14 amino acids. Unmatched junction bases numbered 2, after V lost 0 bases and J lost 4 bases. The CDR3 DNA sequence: TGTGCCAGCAGCGTAGGGCTAGCGGGGTACGAGCAGTACTTC. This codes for CASSVGLAGYEQYF. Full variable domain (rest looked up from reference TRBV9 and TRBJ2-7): DSGVTQTPKHLITATGQRVTLRCSPRSGDLSVYWYQQSLDQGLQFLIQYYNGEERAKGNILERFSAQQFPDLHSELNLSSLELGDSALYFCASSVGLAGYEQYFGPGTRLTVT.

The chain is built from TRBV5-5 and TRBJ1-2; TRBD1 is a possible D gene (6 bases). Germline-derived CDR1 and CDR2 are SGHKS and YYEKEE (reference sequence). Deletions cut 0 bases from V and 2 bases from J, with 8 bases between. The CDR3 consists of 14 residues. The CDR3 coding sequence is TGTGCCAGCAGCTTGGAAGGACAGAACTATGGCTACACCTTC. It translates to CASSLEGQNYGYTF.

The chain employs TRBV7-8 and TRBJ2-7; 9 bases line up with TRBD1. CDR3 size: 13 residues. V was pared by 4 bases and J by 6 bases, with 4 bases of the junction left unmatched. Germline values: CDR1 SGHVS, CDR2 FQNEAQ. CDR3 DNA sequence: TGTGCCAGCAGCTCTCGACAGGGGGTCGAGCAGTACTTC. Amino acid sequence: CASSSRQGVEQYF.

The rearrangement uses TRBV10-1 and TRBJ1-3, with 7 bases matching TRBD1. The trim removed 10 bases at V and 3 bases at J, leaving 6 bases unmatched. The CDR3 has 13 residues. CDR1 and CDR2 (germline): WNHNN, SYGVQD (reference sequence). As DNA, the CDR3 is TGCGCCACCTCGACAGGGCTTGGAAACACCATATATTTT. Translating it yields CATSTGLGNTIYF.

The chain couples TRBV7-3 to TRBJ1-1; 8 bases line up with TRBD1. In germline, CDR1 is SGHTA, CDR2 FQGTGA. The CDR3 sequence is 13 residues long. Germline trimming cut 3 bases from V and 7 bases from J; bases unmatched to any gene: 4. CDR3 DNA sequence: TGTGCCAGCAGCTTGGACAGGGAAAGTGAAGCTTTCTTT. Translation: CASSLDRESEAFF.

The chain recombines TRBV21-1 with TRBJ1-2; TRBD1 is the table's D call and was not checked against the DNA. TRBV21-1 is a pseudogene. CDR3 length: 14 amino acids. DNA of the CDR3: TGTGCCAGCAGCCCCTTCAGGGGAATAAGCGGCTACACCTTC. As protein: CASSPFRGISGYTF.

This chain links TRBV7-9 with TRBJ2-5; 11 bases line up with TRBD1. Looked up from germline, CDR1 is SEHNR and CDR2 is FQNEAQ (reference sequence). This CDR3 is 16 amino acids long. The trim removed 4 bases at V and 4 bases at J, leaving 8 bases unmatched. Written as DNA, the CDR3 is TGTGCCAGCAGCTCTCGGGGACAGGGGGGCGTAGAGACCCAGTACTTC. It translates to CASSSRGQGGVETQYF.

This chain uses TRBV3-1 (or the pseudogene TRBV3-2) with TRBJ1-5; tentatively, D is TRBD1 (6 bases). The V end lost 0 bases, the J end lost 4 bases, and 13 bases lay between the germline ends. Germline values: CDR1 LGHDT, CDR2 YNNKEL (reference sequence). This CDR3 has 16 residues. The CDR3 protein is CASSQDLFRGNQPQHF. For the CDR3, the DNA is TGTGCCAGCAGCCAAGATTTGTTCAGGGGTAATCAGCCCCAGCATTTT.

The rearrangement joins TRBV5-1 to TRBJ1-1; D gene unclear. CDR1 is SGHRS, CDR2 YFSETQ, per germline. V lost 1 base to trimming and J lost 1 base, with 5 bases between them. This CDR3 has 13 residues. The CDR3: CASSLSRNTEAFF. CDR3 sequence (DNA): TGCGCCAGCAGCTTGTCGAGGAACACTGAAGCTTTCTTT.

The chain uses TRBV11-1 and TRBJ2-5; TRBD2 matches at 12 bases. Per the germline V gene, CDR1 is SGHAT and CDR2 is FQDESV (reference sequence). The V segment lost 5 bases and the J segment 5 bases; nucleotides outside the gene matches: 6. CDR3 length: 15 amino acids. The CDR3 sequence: CASSPSGGASETQYF. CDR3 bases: TGTGCCAGCAGCCCTAGCGGGGGGGCCTCTGAGACCCAGTACTTC.

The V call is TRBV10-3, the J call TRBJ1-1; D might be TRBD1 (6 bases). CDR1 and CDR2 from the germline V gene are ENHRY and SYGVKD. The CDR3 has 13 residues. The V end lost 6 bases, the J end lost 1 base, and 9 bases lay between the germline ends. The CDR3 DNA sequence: TGTGCCATCAGGGACAGTGCGAACACTGAAGCTTTCTTT. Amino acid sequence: CAIRDSANTEAFF.

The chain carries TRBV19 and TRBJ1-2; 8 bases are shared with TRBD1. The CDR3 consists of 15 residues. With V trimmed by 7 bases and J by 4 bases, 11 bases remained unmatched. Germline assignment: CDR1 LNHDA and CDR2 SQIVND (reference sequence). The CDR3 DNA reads TGTGCCAGTACCGCGCAGGGGGCCGGTATCTATGGCTACACCTTC. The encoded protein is CASTAQGAGIYGYTF.

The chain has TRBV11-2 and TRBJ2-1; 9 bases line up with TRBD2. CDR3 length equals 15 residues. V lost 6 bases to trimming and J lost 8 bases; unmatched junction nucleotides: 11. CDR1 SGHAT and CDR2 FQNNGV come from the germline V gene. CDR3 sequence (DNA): TGTGCCAGCAGGGGACTAGCCGAGAAGTTCGATGAGCAGTTCTTC. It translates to CASRGLAEKFDEQFF.

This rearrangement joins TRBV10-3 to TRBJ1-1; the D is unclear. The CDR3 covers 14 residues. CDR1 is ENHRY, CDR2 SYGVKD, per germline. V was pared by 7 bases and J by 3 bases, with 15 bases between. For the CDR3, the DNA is TGTGCCATCAAAGCCGGGGTAAGGGACACTGAAGCTTTCTTT. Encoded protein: CAIKAGVRDTEAFF.